The text below deals with one T cell receptor beta chain. Its antigen is unknown. The sample holds no much larger clone one base away, and base qualities are not on file. These data belong to a study of shared clonotypes between healthy human individuals (dated by TCRdb to the early 2020s). For the study in its entirety: A few men and two women, aged 18 to 49 years, made up the cohort. Per donor, three plates each were used for CD4 naive and CD4 memory, two for CD8 naive, and one for CD8 memory. Blood TCR repertoires of a handful of healthy adults were deeply sequenced to estimate repertoire size and the extent of clonotype sharing between individuals. Different laboratories and diverse techniques were used to prepare libraries and sequence TCR repertoires, to increase sequencing depth and limit assay-specific biases. Between about 0.8 and 9 billion PBMCs per donor were obtained by leukapheresis. What the authors observed across the whole study: Sampling was restricted to blood, and TCR repertoires in tissue are likely to differ from TCR repertoires in blood. Larger estimated clonotype richness was generally found for naive subsets than for memory subsets. Even with the large sequencing depth, rarefaction of the sorted-subset datasets indicated that sequencing was incomplete. Clonotypes shared by all four sorted-subset donors showed higher generation probabilities than non-shared clonotypes. Because the study included a small number of donors, the genetic and exposure-history diversity represented was limited. Sharing across several donors was observed for around 5% of naive CD4, less than 4% of naive CD8, 2.3% of memory CD4, and roughly 0.4% of memory CD8 clonotypes. Pairwise subsampling indicated that sequencing depth was expected to affect the degree of clonotype sharing among donors.

TCR CDR3 regions were amplified from genomic DNA by multiplex PCR using the deep immunoSEQ assay. Extracted genomic DNA from each cell subset was spread evenly across all wells of several immunoSEQ 96-well plates, with each plate serving as a replicate. For sorted subsets, approximately 0.2 ug of genomic DNA, equivalent to 30,000 or so T cell genomes, went into each replicate PCR. Purified libraries were measured with a Qubit 3.0 fluorometer, size-checked on a Bioanalyzer 2100, and measured again with the KAPA Library Quantification kit. A separate single-read 150-cycle Illumina NextSeq 550 flow cell was used to sequence each immunoSEQ 96-well plate. On the authors' methods: Because only junctional sequences without quality scores were contained in the immunoSEQ output, filtering matching that applied to full-length reads could not be performed. To assign V/J genes and CDR3, sequences were annotated against IMGT germline references using PyIR, a Python wrapper for IgBLAST v1.9. Reads were filtered out if the reads had weak V/J assignments (E-value above 1e-6), no CDR3, stop codons, out-of-frame junctions, or ambiguous translated residues. V3J clonotypes were defined as sequences sharing an identical inferred V gene, J gene, and CDR3 amino acid sequence. Percentage overlap between repertoires was computed as shared unique clonotypes divided by the size of the smaller repertoire. Repertoire richness was assessed with RTK rarefaction, the Chao1 estimator, and Recon v2.1 estimates of unobserved clonotypes. Generation probabilities were computed with OLGA for all TCRbeta clonotypes obtained by the gDNA method from a handful of donors. Sourced from immuneACCESS, this table was stored by TCRdb with only in-frame sequences that have V and J called. A share of the clones is absent; for the studies checked, an unresolved V gene accounts for under half, and the remainder has no known explanation. V and J calls and clone size are as listed in that table; D and trimming were resolved from the DNA. The sample table shows about 2.4 million clones, and roughly 93% are seen once. The ten largest make up roughly 0.36% of the sample.

The donors were healthy, HIV-negative adults who had no recently reported acute infections or vaccinations. All donors were Caucasian adults living in Nashville, Tennessee, USA. Magnetic negative selection was used to enrich CD4+ T cells, after which naive cells were positively selected on CD45RA and the negative fraction became the memory subset. Blood was collected by leukapheresis, and PBMCs were isolated by Ficoll-Histopaque density gradient centrifugation and then cryopreserved in liquid nitrogen vapor phase. Purity and quantity of every magnetically sorted T cell population were checked by analytical flow cytometry. From each sorted fraction, genomic DNA was isolated and quantified by UV absorbance on a Nanodrop 2000c. The receptor was isolated from a man in his late teens or twenties in good health. Some clones in this sample may be carry-over from other donors' samples. Material for sequencing was naive CD4+ T cells from PBMCs. The sample's cell subset or site, from its label and the paper: CD45RA+ positively selected.

CDR3 sequence: CASSDSGWANTF. The DNA sequence is TGTGCCAGCAGTGATTCGGGGTGGGCCAACACCTTC. Recombination connected TRBV2 to TRBJ1-2, with no D gene named confidently. V sheds 3 bases and J sheds 12 bases, leaving 14 bases between their ends. The CDR3 has 12 amino acids, counting the end cysteine and phenylalanine. Only the CDR3 region is kept as DNA, spanning 36 bases read in frame from base 1. The germline V gene yields SNHLY for CDR1 and FYNNEI for CDR2.